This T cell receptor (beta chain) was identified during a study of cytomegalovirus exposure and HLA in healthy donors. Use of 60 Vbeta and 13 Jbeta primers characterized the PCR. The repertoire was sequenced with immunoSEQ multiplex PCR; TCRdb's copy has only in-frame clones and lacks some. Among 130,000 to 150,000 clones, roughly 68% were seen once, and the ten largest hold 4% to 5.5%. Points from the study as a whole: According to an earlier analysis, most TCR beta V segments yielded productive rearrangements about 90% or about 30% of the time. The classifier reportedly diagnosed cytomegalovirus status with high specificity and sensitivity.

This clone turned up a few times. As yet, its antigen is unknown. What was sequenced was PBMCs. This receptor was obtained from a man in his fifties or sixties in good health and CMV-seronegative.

CDR3 DNA: TGTGCCAGCAGCCTTAAGGAGGGGGCGCGTGGGACTGAAGCTTTCTTT. The encoded protein is CASSLKEGARGTEAFF. The chain recombines TRBV4-2 with TRBJ1-1; 7 positions match TRBD1. The ends lost 4 bases at V and 5 bases at J; junction bases unmatched: 13. The CDR3 extends over 16 amino acids. Germline V gene sequence: CDR1 LGHNA, CDR2 YNFKEQ.